This TCR beta chain was found in a study of blood T cell repertoires in COVID-19. Germline lookup yields CDR1 MGHRA and CDR2 YSYEKL. The V end was cut by 4 bases, the J end by 1 base, with 19 bases between. This CDR3 has 17 residues. Here immunoSEQ multiplex PCR was the method, and the copy in TCRdb shows in-frame clones only, minus some. The sample gives 90,000 to 150,000 clones, roughly 85% of which show up once; under 13% is in the top ten. The sample comprised peripheral blood. The chain uses TRBV4-1 and TRBJ1-1, with a tentative D call TRBD1 (5 bases). This TCR was recovered from a man of 80 years or more with acute or convalescent COVID-19. The CDR3 DNA sequence: TGCGCCAGCAGCCGCGCCCACGGGGGGGGAAAGAACACTGAAGCTTTCTTT. Translated: CASSRAHGGGKNTEAFF.